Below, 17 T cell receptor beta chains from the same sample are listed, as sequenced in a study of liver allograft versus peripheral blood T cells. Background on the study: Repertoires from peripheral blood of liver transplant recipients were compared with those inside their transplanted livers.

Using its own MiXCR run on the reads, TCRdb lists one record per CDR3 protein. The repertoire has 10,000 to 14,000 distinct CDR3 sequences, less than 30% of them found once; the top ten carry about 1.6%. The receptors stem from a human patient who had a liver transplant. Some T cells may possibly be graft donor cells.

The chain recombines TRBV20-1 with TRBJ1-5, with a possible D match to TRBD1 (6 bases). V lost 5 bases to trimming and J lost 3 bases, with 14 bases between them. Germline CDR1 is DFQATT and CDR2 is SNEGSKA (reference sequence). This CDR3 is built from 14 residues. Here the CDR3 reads CSARAGGANQPQHF. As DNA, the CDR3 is TGCAGTGCTCGGGCGGGGGGGGCCAATCAGCCCCAGCATTTT.

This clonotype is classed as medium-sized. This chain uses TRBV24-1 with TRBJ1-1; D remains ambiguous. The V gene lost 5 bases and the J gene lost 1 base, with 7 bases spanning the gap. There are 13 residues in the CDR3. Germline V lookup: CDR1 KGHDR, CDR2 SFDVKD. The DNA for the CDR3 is TGTGCCACCAGTGTGGGCTCGAACACTGAAGCTTTCTTT. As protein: CATSVGSNTEAFF.

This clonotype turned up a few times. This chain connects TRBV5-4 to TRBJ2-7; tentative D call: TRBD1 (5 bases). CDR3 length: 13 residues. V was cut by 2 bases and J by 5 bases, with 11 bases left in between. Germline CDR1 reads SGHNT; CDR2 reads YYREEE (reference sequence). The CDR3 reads CASSFDSGNEQYF. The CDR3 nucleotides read TGTGCCAGCAGCTTTGATTCAGGGAACGAGCAGTACTTC.

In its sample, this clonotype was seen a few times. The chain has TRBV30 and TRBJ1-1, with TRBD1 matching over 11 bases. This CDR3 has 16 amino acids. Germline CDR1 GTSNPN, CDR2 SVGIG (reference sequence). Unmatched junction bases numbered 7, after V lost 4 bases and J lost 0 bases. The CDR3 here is CAWTDRGLTMNTEAFF. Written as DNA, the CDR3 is TGTGCCTGGACGGACAGGGGGCTCACCATGAACACTGAAGCTTTCTTT.

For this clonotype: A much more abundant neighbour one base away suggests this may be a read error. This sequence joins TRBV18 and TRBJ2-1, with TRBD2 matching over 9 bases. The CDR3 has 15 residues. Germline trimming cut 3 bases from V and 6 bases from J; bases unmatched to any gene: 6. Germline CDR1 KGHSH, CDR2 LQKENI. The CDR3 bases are TGTGCCAGCTCACCGGCGGGAGGGCACTGCAATGAGCAGTTCTTC. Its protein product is CASSPAGGHCNEQFF.

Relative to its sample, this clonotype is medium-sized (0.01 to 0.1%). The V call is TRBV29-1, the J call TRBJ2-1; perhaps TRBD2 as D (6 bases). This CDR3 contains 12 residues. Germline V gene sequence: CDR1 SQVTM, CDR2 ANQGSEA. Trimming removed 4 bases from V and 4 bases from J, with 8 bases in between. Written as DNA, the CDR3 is TGCAGCGTTGGGGGACTTTACAATGAGCAGTTCTTC. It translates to CSVGGLYNEQFF.

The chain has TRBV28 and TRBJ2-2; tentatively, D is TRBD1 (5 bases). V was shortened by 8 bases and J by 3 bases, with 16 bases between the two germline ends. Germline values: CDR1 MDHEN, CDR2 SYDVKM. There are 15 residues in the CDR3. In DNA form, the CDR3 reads TGTGCCAGCTACTCTCAGGGAAGGGACACCGGGGAGCTGTTTTTT. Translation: CASYSQGRDTGELFF.

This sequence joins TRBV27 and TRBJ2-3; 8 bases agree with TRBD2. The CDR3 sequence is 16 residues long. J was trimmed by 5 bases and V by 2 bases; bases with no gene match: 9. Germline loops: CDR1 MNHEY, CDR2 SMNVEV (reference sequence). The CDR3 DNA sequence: TGTGCCAGCAGTTTAATCACGGGAGGGCCGGGAGATACGCAGTATTTT. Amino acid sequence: CASSLITGGPGDTQYF.

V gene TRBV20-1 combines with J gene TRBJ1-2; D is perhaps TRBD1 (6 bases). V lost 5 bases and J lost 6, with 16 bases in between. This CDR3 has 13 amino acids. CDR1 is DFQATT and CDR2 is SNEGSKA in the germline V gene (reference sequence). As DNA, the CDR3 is TGCAGTGCTCTTCAGGGGACGGCCCATGGCTACACCTTC. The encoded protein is CSALQGTAHGYTF.

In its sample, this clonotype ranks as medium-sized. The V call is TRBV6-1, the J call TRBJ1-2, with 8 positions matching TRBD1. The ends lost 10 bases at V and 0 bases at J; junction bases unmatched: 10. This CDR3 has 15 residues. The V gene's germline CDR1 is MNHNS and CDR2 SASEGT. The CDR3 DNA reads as TGTGCCACCTATTACTTGGGACAGGCTAACTATGGCTACACCTTC. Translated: CATYYLGQANYGYTF.

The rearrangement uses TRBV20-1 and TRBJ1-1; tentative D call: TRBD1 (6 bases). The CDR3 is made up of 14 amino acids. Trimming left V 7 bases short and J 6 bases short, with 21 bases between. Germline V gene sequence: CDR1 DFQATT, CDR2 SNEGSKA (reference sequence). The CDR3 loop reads CSGGGAYFGPEAFF. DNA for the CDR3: TGCAGTGGGGGGGGGGCCTACTTCGGGCCTGAAGCTTTCTTT.

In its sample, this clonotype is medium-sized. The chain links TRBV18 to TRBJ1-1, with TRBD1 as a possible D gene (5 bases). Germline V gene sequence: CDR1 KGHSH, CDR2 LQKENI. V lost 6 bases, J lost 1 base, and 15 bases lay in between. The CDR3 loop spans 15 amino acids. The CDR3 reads CASSLTGTGNTEAFF. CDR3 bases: TGTGCCAGCTCTCTCACCGGGACGGGGAACACTGAAGCTTTCTTT.

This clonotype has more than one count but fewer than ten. DNA of the CDR3: TGTGCCAGCAGTTCATTAAAATCGCGCGGACAGGGGGCGTTTGGGGCGGCACCCCTCCACTTT. Translated, it gives CASSSLKSRGQGAFGAAPLHF. This rearrangement joins TRBV12-3 or TRBV12-4 to TRBJ1-6; 11 nucleotides match TRBD1. J lost 11 bases, V lost 4 bases, and 25 bases had no gene match. The CDR3 sequence is 21 residues long.

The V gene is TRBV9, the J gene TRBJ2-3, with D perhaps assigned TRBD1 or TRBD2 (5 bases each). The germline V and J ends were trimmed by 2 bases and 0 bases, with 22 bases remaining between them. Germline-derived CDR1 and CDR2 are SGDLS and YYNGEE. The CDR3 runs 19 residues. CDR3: CASSVKTGRPLTSTDTQYF. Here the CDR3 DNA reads TGTGCCAGCAGCGTTAAGACGGGACGACCCCTAACTAGCACAGATACGCAGTATTTT.

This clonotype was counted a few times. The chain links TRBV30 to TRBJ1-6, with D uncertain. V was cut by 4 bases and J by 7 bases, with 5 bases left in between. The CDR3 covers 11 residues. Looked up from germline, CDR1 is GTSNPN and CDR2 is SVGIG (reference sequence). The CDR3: CAWKVNSPLHF. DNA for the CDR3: TGTGCCTGGAAAGTAAATTCACCCCTCCACTTT.

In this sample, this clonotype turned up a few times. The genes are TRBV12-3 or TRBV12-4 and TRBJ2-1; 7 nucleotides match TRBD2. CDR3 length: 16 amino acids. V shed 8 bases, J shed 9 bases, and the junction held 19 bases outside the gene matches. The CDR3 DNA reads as TGTGCCAGCCAGTTTAATAGCGGGCTATCCAGTCCTGAGCAGTTCTTC. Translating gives CASQFNSGLSSPEQFF.

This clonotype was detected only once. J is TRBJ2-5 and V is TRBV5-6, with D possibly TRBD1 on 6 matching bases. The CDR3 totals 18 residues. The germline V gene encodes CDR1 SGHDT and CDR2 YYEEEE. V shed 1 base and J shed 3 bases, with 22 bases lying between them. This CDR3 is CASSLFFEDPRTEETQYF. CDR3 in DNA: TGTGCCAGCAGCTTGTTTTTTGAGGACCCACGGACAGAAGAGACCCAGTACTTC.